This TCR beta chain came from a study of human T cells and chemical hapten exposure. This clonotype was observed a handful of times. From the RACE reads, TCRdb called clonotypes with MiXCR, one entry per CDR3 protein. The sample holds 35,000 to 45,000 distinct CDR3 sequences, more than 8.5% seen once. Time point given: patch test 2, 6 weeks after DPC sensitization. Noted treatment: therapeutic diphenylcyclopropenone sensitization with weekly scalp DPC. The source was whole blood, collected in connection with sensitization to the hapten diphenylcyclopropenone (DPC). This clonotype was obtained from a woman aged 40 to 49 with alopecia areata. Some clones in this sample may be carry-over from other donors' samples.

Here the CDR3 DNA reads TGTGCCAGCAGTTACAGCTACCCTAACTATGGCTACACCTTC. This sequence encodes CASSYSYPNYGYTF. The chain links TRBV6-5 to TRBJ1-2; no definite D call. V lost 2 bases to trimming and J lost 0 bases, with 7 bases between them. This CDR3 has 14 residues. Germline assignment: CDR1 MNHEY and CDR2 SVGAGI.